One sample yielded the 10 T cell receptor beta chains listed below, sequenced in a study of graft-versus-host responses after intestinal transplantation. These receptors' antigens are unknown. The assay was immunoSEQ multiplex PCR, and TCRdb's table has in-frame clones only and misses some. The table includes approximately 85,000 clones, 85% to 95% detected once. This sample comprised unstimulated CD8+ T cells sorted from spleen or lymph node cells, obtained before transplant. Receptor source: a human donor who was the organ donor for an intestinal transplant.

J is TRBJ1-6 and V is TRBV6-1; possibly TRBD1 for D (5 bases). Germline CDR1 and CDR2: MNHNS and SASEGT. The V end lost 6 bases, the J end lost 7 bases, and 10 bases lay between the germline ends. The CDR3 has 13 amino acids. This chain's CDR3 is CASSWDGNSPLHF. In nucleotides, the CDR3 is TGTGCCAGCAGCTGGGACGGAAATTCACCCCTCCACTTT.

V is TRBV11-2 and J is TRBJ2-1; 7 bases fit TRBD1. Germline-derived CDR1 and CDR2 are SGHAT and FQNNGV. The CDR3 loop spans 15 amino acids. The V gene end was trimmed by 5 bases and the J gene end by 3 bases; junction bases not matched to a gene: 7. DNA of the CDR3: TGTGCCAGCAGCCGACAGGGAAACGACTACAATGAGCAGTTCTTC. Amino acids: CASSRQGNDYNEQFF.

The sample holds one count of this clone. V gene TRBV27 combines with J gene TRBJ2-5; D gene uncertain. Trimming pared 1 base from V and 7 bases from J, leaving 10 bases between. Germline CDR1 and CDR2: MNHEY and SMNVEV (reference sequence). This CDR3 region has 13 residues. The CDR3 sequence is CASSLYPSGTQYF. The CDR3 region has the DNA TGTGCCAGCAGTTTATATCCTTCAGGGACCCAGTACTTC.

This rearrangement joins TRBV5-1 to TRBJ1-2; D gene uncertain. Germline lookup yields CDR1 SGHRS and CDR2 YFSETQ. Deletions cut 1 base from V and 6 bases from J, with 10 bases between. The length of the CDR3 is 13 residues. The CDR3, as DNA: TGCGCCAGCAGCTTGCGGGGAGAGGATGGCTACACCTTC. Translated: CASSLRGEDGYTF.

The rearrangement joins TRBV6-1 to TRBJ2-2; D is unclear. This CDR3 has 12 amino acids. V lost 5 bases and J 6 bases, leaving 7 bases between the germline ends. Germline-derived CDR1 and CDR2 are MNHNS and SASEGT. The CDR3 DNA follows: TGTGCCAGCAGTCCAGAAGCCGGGGAGCTGTTTTTT. This gives the protein CASSPEAGELFF.

V is TRBV4-1 and J is TRBJ1-5, with no clear D. Germline values: CDR1 MGHRA, CDR2 YSYEKL. Trimming took 0 bases from V and 4 from J, leaving 10 bases between them. The CDR3 covers 15 residues. The CDR3: CASSQDRGSNQPQHF. For the CDR3, the DNA is TGCGCCAGCAGCCAAGATAGAGGGTCTAATCAGCCCCAGCATTTT.

This chain links TRBV4-1 with TRBJ1-3; 7 bases align to TRBD1. The germline V gene has CDR1 MGHRA and CDR2 YSYEKL. The CDR3 runs to 16 residues. The V segment lost 4 bases and the J segment 0 bases; nucleotides outside the gene matches: 6. The CDR3 loop is CASSLTGDSSGNTIYF. CDR3 coding DNA: TGCGCCAGCAGCCTTACAGGGGACTCCTCTGGAAACACCATATATTTT.

The rearrangement uses TRBV30 and TRBJ1-5; possibly TRBD1 for D (6 bases). Trimming shortened V by 0 bases and J by 4 bases, and 16 bases separated the two germline ends. The CDR3 sequence is 16 residues long. Germline loops: CDR1 GTSNPN, CDR2 SVGIG (reference sequence). The CDR3 reads CAWSVGHRGLNQPQHF. The CDR3 DNA follows: TGTGCCTGGAGTGTGGGACATCGGGGCCTAAATCAGCCCCAGCATTTT.

The chain couples TRBV28 to TRBJ2-7; TRBD1 might be the D (6 bases). Trimming removed 7 bases at V and 2 bases at J, with 21 bases between. Looked up from germline, CDR1 is MDHEN and CDR2 is SYDVKM. This CDR3 is 16 amino acids long. The chain's CDR3 is CASTRDTSRETYEQYF. CDR3 sequence (DNA): TGTGCCAGCACCCGGGACACGAGTAGAGAGACCTACGAGCAGTACTTC.

This sequence joins TRBV7-2 and TRBJ2-1; TRBD2 matches at 9 bases. The V gene's germline CDR1 is SGHTA and CDR2 FQGNSA. The CDR3 has 15 amino acids. V was clipped by 0 bases and J by 6 bases; unmatched bases: 3. This CDR3 is CASSLAPRGGNEQFF. Here the CDR3 DNA reads TGTGCCAGCAGCTTAGCCCCGCGGGGGGGCAATGAGCAGTTCTTC.